This TCR beta chain was documented in a study of shared clonotypes between healthy human individuals. This CDR3 contains 19 residues. The germline gives CDR1 SNHLY, CDR2 FYNNEI. V trimming: 2 bases; J trimming: 0 bases; junction bases outside the gene matches: 14. All donors qualified as healthy HIV-negative adults and had experienced no recent acute infections or vaccinations. Genomic DNA (from each subset) was split evenly across several immunoSEQ plates. Each replicate PCR on the sorted subsets used about 220 ng DNA (approximately 33,000 T cell genomes). Libraries were prepared by immunoSEQ multiplex PCR; TCRdb keeps only in-frame clonotypes and omits some of them. Of some 980,000 clones listed, 70% to 85% are singletons.

Sequencing was done on a sample of memory CD4+ T cells sorted from blood. Specified subset: CD45RA-negative fraction. This sequence was found in a young man in good health. The chain is built from TRBV2 and TRBJ2-3; 7 positions agree with TRBD1. CDR3 DNA: TGTGCCAGCAGTGAACCACGGGACAGCCTTTTGACGAGCACAGATACGCAGTATTTT. This codes for CASSEPRDSLLTSTDTQYF.